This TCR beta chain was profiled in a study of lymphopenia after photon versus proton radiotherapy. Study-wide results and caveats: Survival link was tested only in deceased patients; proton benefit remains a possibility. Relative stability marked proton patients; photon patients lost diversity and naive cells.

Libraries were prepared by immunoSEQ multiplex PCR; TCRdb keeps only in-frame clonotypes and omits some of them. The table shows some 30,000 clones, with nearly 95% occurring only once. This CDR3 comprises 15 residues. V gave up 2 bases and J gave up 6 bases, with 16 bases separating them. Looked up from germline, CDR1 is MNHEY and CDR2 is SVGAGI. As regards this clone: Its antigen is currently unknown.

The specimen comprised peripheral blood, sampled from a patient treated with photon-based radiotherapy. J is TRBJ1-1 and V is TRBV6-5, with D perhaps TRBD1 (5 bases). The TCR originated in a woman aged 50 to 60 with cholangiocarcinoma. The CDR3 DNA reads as TGTGCCAGCAGTTACGCCTCCGGGGCCGACTCTGAAGCTTTCTTT. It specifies CASSYASGADSEAFF.